Listed below are T cell receptor beta chains from one sample, sequenced in a study of blood T cells in healthy people across ages. Using its own MiXCR run on the 5' RACE reads, TCRdb lists one record per CDR3 protein. The sample records 780,000 or so distinct CDR3 sequences, 40% to 65% being singletons. Sequencing was performed on blood. Every receptor here comes from an elderly man in good health. Each CDR3 is given with its conserved first and last residue. D genes are given only for firm matches. Clone sizes are given selectively: once, few, many, or a class where the clone is expanded.

size: .; V: TRBV27; D: TRBD1; J: TRBJ1-6; CDR3: CASSNPLDRDGNSPLHF; DNA: TGTGCCAGCAGTAACCCTCTCGACAGGGATGGCAATTCACCCCTCCACTTT
size: few; V: TRBV29-1; D: .; J: TRBJ1-2; CDR3: CSVYLFFGYTF; DNA: TGCAGCGTTTACTTATTCTTTGGCTACACCTTC
size: .; V: TRBV7-2; D: .; J: TRBJ1-1; CDR3: CASSSEGLPYTEAFF; DNA: TGTGCCAGCAGCTCGGAAGGGCTCCCGTACACTGAAGCTTTCTTT
size: .; V: TRBV29-1; D: TRBD1; J: TRBJ1-1; CDR3: CSGEQGVTTEAFF; DNA: TGCAGCGGTGAACAGGGGGTGACCACTGAAGCTTTCTTT
size: .; V: TRBV6-5; D: TRBD1; J: TRBJ2-3; CDR3: CASSYTGVHRYAYF; DNA: TGTGCCAGCAGTTACACAGGGGTGCACAGATACGCGTATTTT
size: .; V: TRBV20-1; D: TRBD2; J: TRBJ2-1; CDR3: CSATRSSGLAYNEQFF; DNA: TGCAGTGCCACGAGATCTAGCGGGCTGGCCTACAATGAGCAGTTCTTC
size: .; V: TRBV4-2; D: TRBD2; J: TRBJ2-1; CDR3: CASSQGSPEASGVSNEQFF; DNA: TGTGCCAGCAGCCAAGGTTCCCCTGAGGCTAGCGGGGTCAGCAATGAGCAGTTCTTC
size: .; V: TRBV29-1; D: TRBD2; J: TRBJ2-1; CDR3: CSVDVGGDEQFF; DNA: TGCAGCGTTGATGTTGGGGGGGATGAGCAGTTCTTC
size: .; V: TRBV6-6; D: TRBD1; J: TRBJ1-1; CDR3: CASSYPTGSTEAFF; DNA: TGTGCCAGCAGTTACCCGACAGGGAGTACTGAAGCTTTCTTT
size: few; V: TRBV5-4; D: TRBD1; J: TRBJ2-5; CDR3: CASSLLGQSETQYF; DNA: TGTGCCAGCAGCTTGTTGGGACAGTCCGAGACCCAGTACTTC
size: few; V: TRBV7-9; D: .; J: TRBJ2-3; CDR3: CASRFPVPSTDTQYF; DNA: TGTGCCAGCAGATTTCCAGTACCTAGCACAGATACGCAGTATTTT
size: few; V: TRBV11-2; D: TRBD1; J: TRBJ1-4; CDR3: CASSQGGWGEKLFF; DNA: TGTGCCAGCAGCCAAGGGGGCTGGGGGGAAAAACTGTTTTTT
size: .; V: TRBV5-4; D: .; J: TRBJ2-5; CDR3: CASSPDGQYQETQYF; DNA: TGTGCCAGCAGCCCCGACGGGCAGTACCAAGAGACCCAGTACTTC
size: .; V: TRBV4-1; D: .; J: TRBJ1-1; CDR3: CASSQTWGGEGTEAFF; DNA: TGCGCCAGCAGCCAGACCTGGGGGGGAGAGGGCACTGAAGCTTTCTTT
size: .; V: TRBV10-3; D: .; J: TRBJ2-5; CDR3: CAISSRSETQYF; DNA: TGTGCCATCAGCTCCCGATCAGAGACCCAGTACTTC
size: .; V: TRBV10-3; D: TRBD2; J: TRBJ2-7; CDR3: CAISDSGTPYEQYF; DNA: TGTGCCATCAGTGACAGCGGGACTCCCTACGAGCAGTACTTC
size: .; V: TRBV2; D: TRBD2; J: TRBJ2-1; CDR3: CASSQTSGPGNEQFF; DNA: TGTGCCAGCAGCCAGACTAGCGGTCCGGGGAATGAGCAGTTCTTC
size: .; V: TRBV2; D: .; J: TRBJ1-2; CDR3: CASSESLNYGYTF; DNA: TGTGCCAGCAGTGAATCGCTTAACTATGGCTACACCTTC
size: .; V: TRBV6-5; D: TRBD2; J: TRBJ2-3; CDR3: CASSSLSAGGLDRQYF; DNA: TGTGCCAGCAGTTCCCTCTCAGCGGGAGGCTTGGATAGGCAGTATTTT
size: .; V: TRBV10-3; D: TRBD1; J: TRBJ2-7; CDR3: CAISEGTAKYEQYF; DNA: TGTGCCATCAGTGAGGGGACAGCGAAGTACGAGCAGTACTTC
size: once; V: TRBV6-6; D: TRBD2; J: TRBJ2-3; CDR3: CASSYPSGRGADTQYF; DNA: TGTGCCAGCAGTTACCCCTCAGGGAGGGGAGCAGATACGCAGTATTTT
size: few; V: TRBV7-2; D: .; J: TRBJ2-5; CDR3: CATRGGMVQETQYF; DNA: TGTGCCACGAGGGGGGGGATGGTCCAAGAGACCCAGTACTTC
size: .; V: TRBV11-2; D: TRBD2; J: TRBJ2-7; CDR3: CASSLVLGGSAREQYF; DNA: TGTGCCAGCAGCTTAGTACTCGGCGGGAGCGCACGCGAGCAGTACTTC
size: .; V: TRBV7-6; D: .; J: TRBJ2-5; CDR3: CASSLAPTGTHQETQYF; DNA: TGTGCCAGCAGCTTAGCCCCAACCGGGACACACCAAGAGACCCAGTACTTC
size: few; V: TRBV6-5; D: TRBD2; J: TRBJ2-5; CDR3: CASSRAGSETQYF; DNA: TGTGCCAGCAGTCGAGCGGGAAGCGAGACCCAGTACTTC
size: .; V: TRBV5-1; D: TRBD2; J: TRBJ2-4; CDR3: CASSLEGLASFQYF; DNA: TGCGCCAGCAGCTTGGAAGGACTAGCATCTTTTCAGTACTTC
size: .; V: TRBV25-1; D: .; J: TRBJ1-3; CDR3: CASSSLGGGSGNTIYF; DNA: TGTGCCAGCAGTTCTCTGGGAGGGGGATCTGGAAACACCATATATTTT
size: .; V: TRBV2; D: .; J: TRBJ1-1; CDR3: CASGERQGAEAFF; DNA: TGTGCCAGCGGGGAAAGGCAAGGGGCGGAAGCTTTCTTT
size: many; V: TRBV10-3; D: .; J: TRBJ2-7; CDR3: CAISDSRDYEQYF; DNA: TGTGCCATCAGTGATTCTAGGGACTACGAGCAGTACTTC
size: .; V: TRBV9; D: TRBD1; J: TRBJ2-7; CDR3: CASSGKGQGAKEQYF; DNA: TGTGCCAGCAGCGGTAAAGGACAGGGGGCGAAGGAGCAGTACTTC
size: .; V: TRBV3-1; D: TRBD1; J: TRBJ2-7; CDR3: CASSPRGNGEQYF; DNA: TGTGCCAGCAGCCCCAGGGGGAATGGCGAGCAGTACTTC
size: .; V: TRBV21-1; D: .; J: TRBJ2-7; CDR3: CASSKPAGTGESYEQYF; DNA: TGTGCCAGCAGCAAGCCTGCCGGGACAGGGGAGTCCTACGAGCAGTACTTC
size: .; V: TRBV9; D: TRBD2; J: TRBJ2-2; CDR3: CASSPHGTSGNMAGELFF; DNA: TGTGCCAGCAGCCCCCACGGGACTAGCGGGAATATGGCCGGGGAGCTGTTTTTT
size: .; V: TRBV12-3/TRBV12-4; D: TRBD2; J: TRBJ2-1; CDR3: CASSRPSGSRMGNEQFF; DNA: TGTGCCAGCAGCCGCCCTAGCGGGAGCCGTATGGGGAATGAGCAGTTCTTC
size: .; V: TRBV12-3/TRBV12-4; D: TRBD1; J: TRBJ2-7; CDR3: CTSSPSDRDSTYEQYF; DNA: TGTACCAGCAGTCCCAGCGACCGGGACAGCACCTACGAGCAGTACTTC
size: .; V: TRBV3-1; D: .; J: TRBJ1-1; CDR3: CASSQDQPRLSSEAFF; DNA: TGTGCCAGCAGCCAAGATCAACCCAGATTATCCAGTGAAGCTTTCTTT
size: .; V: TRBV12-3/TRBV12-4; D: TRBD2; J: TRBJ2-1; CDR3: CASSFWGGPSNEQFF; DNA: TGTGCCAGCAGTTTCTGGGGAGGGCCGAGTAATGAGCAGTTCTTC
size: few; V: TRBV5-4; D: TRBD1; J: TRBJ1-2; CDR3: CASSLGRGLGYTF; DNA: TGTGCCAGCAGCTTGGGCAGGGGGCTTGGCTACACCTTC
size: .; V: TRBV27; D: TRBD1; J: TRBJ1-2; CDR3: CASSSFGQGVYSGYTF; DNA: TGTGCCAGCAGTTCATTTGGACAGGGGGTGTATAGTGGCTACACCTTC
size: once; V: TRBV20-1; D: TRBD2; J: TRBJ2-1; CDR3: CSATRLAGGVDEQFF; DNA: TGCAGTGCAACCCGACTAGCGGGAGGAGTGGATGAGCAGTTCTTC
size: few; V: TRBV5-1; D: .; J: TRBJ2-1; CDR3: CASSLGTGLSYNEQFF; DNA: TGCGCCAGCAGCTTGGGTACAGGCTTATCCTACAATGAGCAGTTCTTC